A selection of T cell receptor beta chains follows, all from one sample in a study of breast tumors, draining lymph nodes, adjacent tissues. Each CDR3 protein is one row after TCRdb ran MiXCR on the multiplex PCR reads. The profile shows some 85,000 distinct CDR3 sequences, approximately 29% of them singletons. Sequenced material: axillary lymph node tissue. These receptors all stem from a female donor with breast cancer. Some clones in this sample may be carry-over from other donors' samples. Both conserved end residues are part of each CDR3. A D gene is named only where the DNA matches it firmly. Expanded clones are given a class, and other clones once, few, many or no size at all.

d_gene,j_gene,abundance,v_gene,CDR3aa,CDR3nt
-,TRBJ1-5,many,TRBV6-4,CASSPEPNQPQHF,TGTGCCAGCAGCCCGGAACCCAATCAGCCCCAGCATTTT
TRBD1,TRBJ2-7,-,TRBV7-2,CASSSTGEYEQYF,TGTGCCAGCAGCTCGACAGGGGAATACGAGCAGTACTTC
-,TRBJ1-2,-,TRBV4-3,CASSQAGGYGYIF,TGCGCCAGCAGCCAAGCGGGGGGCTATGGCTACATCTTC
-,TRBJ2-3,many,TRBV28,CASSFLGTRSITDTQYF,TGTGCCAGCAGTTTTTTAGGAACGAGATCTATCACAGATACGCAGTATTTT
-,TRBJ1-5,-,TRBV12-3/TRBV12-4,CASSPSGQPQHF,TGTGCCAGCAGTCCTTCCGGGCAGCCCCAGCATTTT
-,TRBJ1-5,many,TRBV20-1,CSAIGGGLGRNQPQHF,TGCAGTGCTATAGGGGGGGGGCTTGGGCGCAATCAGCCCCAGCATTTT
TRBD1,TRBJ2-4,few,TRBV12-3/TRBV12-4,CAGSTDRANIQYF,TGTGCCGGCAGTACCGACAGGGCAAACATTCAGTACTTC
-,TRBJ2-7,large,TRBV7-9,CASSQGLSYEQYF,TGTGCCAGCAGTCAAGGCCTCTCCTACGAGCAGTACTTC
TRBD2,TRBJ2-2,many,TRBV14,CASSQMRTSGTGELFF,TGTGCCAGCAGCCAAATGCGGACTAGCGGGACCGGGGAGCTGTTTTTT
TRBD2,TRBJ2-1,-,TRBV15,CATARGVAGSSYNERFF,TGTGCCACCGCTAGGGGGGTAGCGGGGAGCTCCTACAACGAGCGGTTCTTC
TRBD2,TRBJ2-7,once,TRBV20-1,CSPLAGGNEPYF,TGCAGTCCGCTAGCGGGAGGAAATGAGCCGTACTTC
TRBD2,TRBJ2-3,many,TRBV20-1,CSARDAGLAGGPSTDTQYF,TGCAGTGCTAGAGATGCGGGCCTAGCGGGAGGGCCAAGCACAGATACGCAGTATTTT
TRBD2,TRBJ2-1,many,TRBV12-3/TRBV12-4,CASSWTSVSSYNEQFF,TGTGCCAGCAGTTGGACTAGCGTTAGCTCCTACAATGAGCAGTTCTTC
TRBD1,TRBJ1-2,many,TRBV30,CAWSSQGALGYTF,TGTGCCTGGAGTTCGCAGGGGGCGCTCGGCTACACCTTC
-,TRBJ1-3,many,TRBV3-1,CASSQGMGNTIYF,TGTGCCAGCAGCCAGGGGATGGGAAACACCATATATTTT
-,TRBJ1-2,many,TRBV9,CASSGDHSIAYGYTF,TGTGCCAGCAGCGGGGACCATAGTATTGCCTATGGCTACACCTTC
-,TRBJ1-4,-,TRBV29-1,CSQGGGRGEKLFF,TGCAGCCAAGGAGGCGGACGTGGTGAAAAACTGTTTTTT
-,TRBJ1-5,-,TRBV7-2,CASSSDGGRWETQHF,TGTGCCAGCAGTTCTGACGGGGGGCGATGGGAGACCCAGCATTTT
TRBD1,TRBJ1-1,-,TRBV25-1,CASKSTGGNTEAFF,TGTGCCAGCAAGTCGACAGGGGGGAACACTGAAGCTTTCTTT
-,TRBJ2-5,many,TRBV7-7,CASSLIAGQGEETQYF,TGTGCCAGCAGCTTAATAGCGGGCCAGGGGGAAGAGACCCAGTACTTC
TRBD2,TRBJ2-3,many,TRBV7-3,CASSLGESREDTAGGSDTQYF,TGTGCCAGCAGCTTAGGGGAAAGCAGGGAGGACACGGCGGGGGGCTCAGATACGCAGTATTTT
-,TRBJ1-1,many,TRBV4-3,CASSQDQGRTTEAFF,TGCGCCAGCAGCCAAGATCAGGGTAGGACCACTGAAGCTTTCTTT
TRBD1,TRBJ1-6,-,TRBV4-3,CASSQGAGTGFNSPLHF,TGCGCCAGCAGCCAAGGGGCCGGGACAGGGTTCAATTCACCCCTCCACTTT
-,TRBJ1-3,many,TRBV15,CATSRDTSGDSGNTIYF,TGTGCCACCAGCAGAGATACCTCAGGGGACTCTGGAAACACCATATATTTT
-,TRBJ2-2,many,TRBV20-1,CSAPLGANTGELFF,TGCAGTGCCCCGCTAGGGGCTAACACCGGGGAGCTGTTTTTT
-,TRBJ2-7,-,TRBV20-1,CSALADSHYAQYF,TGCAGTGCTCTGGCAGACAGCCACTACGCGCAGTACTTC
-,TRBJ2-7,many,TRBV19,CASSISVSSYEQYF,TGTGCCAGTAGTATCTCCGTAAGCTCCTACGAGCAGTACTTC
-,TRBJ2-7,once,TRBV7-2,CASSLGMGEYEQYF,TGTGCCAGCAGCTTAGGTATGGGGGAGTACGAGCAGTACTTC
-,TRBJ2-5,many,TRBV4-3,CASSQDQTGVRGETQYF,TGCGCCAGCAGCCAAGATCAGACGGGAGTGAGGGGAGAGACCCAGTACTTC
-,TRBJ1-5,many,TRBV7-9,CASSLGGRFGQPQHF,TGTGCCAGCAGCTTAGGGGGTCGTTTTGGGCAGCCCCAGCATTTT
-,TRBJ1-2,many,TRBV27,CASSYAGSYGYTF,TGTGCCAGCAGTTATGCAGGGAGTTATGGCTACACCTTC
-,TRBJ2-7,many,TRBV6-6,CASTGGAEQYF,TGTGCCAGCACAGGTGGGGCCGAGCAGTACTTC
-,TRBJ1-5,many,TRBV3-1,CASSQDNQPQHF,TGTGCCAGCAGCCAAGATAATCAGCCCCAGCATTTT
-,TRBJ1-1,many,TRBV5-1,CASSFRAKDTEAFF,TGCGCCAGCAGCTTCAGGGCGAAGGACACTGAAGCTTTCTTT
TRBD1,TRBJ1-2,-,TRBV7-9,CASSLGEGSGGNYGYTF,TGTGCCAGCAGCTTGGGAGAGGGGTCAGGGGGGAACTATGGCTACACCTTC
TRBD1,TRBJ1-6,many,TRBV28,CASSPNRGSSPLHF,TGTGCCAGCAGTCCTAACAGGGGAAGTTCACCCCTCCACTTT
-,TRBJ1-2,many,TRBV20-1,CSEAGADYGYTF,TGCAGTGAGGCCGGGGCTGACTATGGCTACACCTTC
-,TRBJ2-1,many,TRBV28,CASSSRQTGSYNEQFF,TGTGCCAGCAGTTCTAGACAGACAGGTTCCTACAATGAGCAGTTCTTC
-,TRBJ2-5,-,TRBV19,CASSPRGSRVTETQYF,TGTGCCAGTAGTCCAAGGGGAAGCAGGGTAACAGAGACCCAGTACTTC
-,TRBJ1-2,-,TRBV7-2,CASSSRTNYGYTF,TGTGCCAGCAGCTCGCGCACTAACTATGGCTACACCTTC
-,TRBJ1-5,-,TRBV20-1,CSARGTSNQPQHF,TGCAGTGCTAGAGGGACTAGCAATCAGCCCCAGCATTTT
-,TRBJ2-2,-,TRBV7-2,CASSLDRLASSGELFF,TGTGCCAGCAGCTTAGATCGGCTAGCGTCCTCCGGGGAGCTGTTTTTT
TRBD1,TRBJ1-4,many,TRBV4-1,CASSPRDRLNEKLFF,TGCGCCAGCAGCCCGAGGGACAGGCTCAATGAAAAACTGTTTTTT
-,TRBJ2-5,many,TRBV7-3,CASSRTPQETQYF,TGTGCCAGCAGCCGCACACCCCAAGAGACCCAGTACTTC
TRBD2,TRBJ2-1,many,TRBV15,CATSRDMGTSGFSYNEQFF,TGTGCCACCAGCAGAGATATGGGGACTAGCGGGTTCTCCTACAATGAGCAGTTCTTC
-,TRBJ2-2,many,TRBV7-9,CASSLAHNTGELFF,TGTGCCAGCAGCTTAGCCCACAACACCGGGGAGCTGTTTTTT
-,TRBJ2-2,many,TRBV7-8,CASSFGGTGELFF,TGTGCCAGCAGCTTCGGTGGCACCGGGGAGCTGTTTTTT
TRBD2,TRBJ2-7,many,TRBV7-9,CASSPETFLAGVYEQYF,TGTGCCAGCAGCCCCGAGACGTTTCTAGCGGGAGTTTACGAGCAGTACTTC